This TCR beta chain came from a study of identical twins. CDR3 size: 14 residues. Germline V CDR1 and CDR2: SQVTM, ANQGSEA. In the case of this clonotype: Its matching antigen is unknown. At one of its ends the junction is not consistent with the germline gene, which may arise from a read error.

The authors used template switching to add a universal primer site and gave cDNA unique molecular identifiers. One entry per CDR3 protein, called by TCRdb with MiXCR from the 5' RACE reads. The sample includes under 300,000 distinct CDR3 sequences, more than 13% of them seen just once. General study points: Out-of-frame beta chain sequences displayed weaker excess sharing between twins. Its conclusions, products of cross-sectional statistical analysis, did not come from following the same donors. Models underestimated out-of-frame TCR alpha sharing in monozygotic twins.

The receptor's source is a young woman in good health. Sequenced material: memory (CD45RO+) T cells sorted from blood. The chain links TRBV29-1 to TRBJ2-5; D is uncertain. This CDR3 is CSVKDTLTGETQYF. In DNA form, the CDR3 reads TGCAGCGTTAAAGACACCCTCACCGGGGAGACCCAGTACTTC.